Each of the 25 T cell receptor beta chains below was sequenced from the same sample in a study of identical twins. Using its own MiXCR run on the 5' RACE reads, TCRdb lists one record per CDR3 protein. Of hundreds of thousands of distinct CDR3 sequences in the sample, around 7.4% were seen once. The same sample was also studied in work on yellow fever vaccine responses in identical twins.

Sequenced: PBMCs. The receptors stem from a woman aged 18-29 years in good health.

This clonotype appeared many times. This chain uses TRBV20-1 with TRBJ1-1, with TRBD1 as a possible D gene (5 bases). CDR3 length: 12 residues. The germline V and J ends were trimmed by 4 bases and 6 bases, with 12 bases remaining between them. Germline-derived CDR1 and CDR2 are DFQATT and SNEGSKA (reference sequence). In DNA form, the CDR3 reads TGCAGTGCTACCAGGGTGGGGCCTGAAGCTTTCTTT. As protein: CSATRVGPEAFF.

This clonotype has at least ten counts. This rearrangement joins TRBV12-3 or TRBV12-4 to TRBJ2-7; TRBD2 matches at 8 bases. The CDR3 is made up of 12 amino acids. Trimming at V came to 9 bases and at J to 7 bases, leaving 8 bases not matched to a gene. The CDR3 protein is CASSGTRKEQYF. The CDR3 DNA reads as TGTGCCAGTTCGGGGACTAGAAAGGAGCAGTACTTC.

V usage is TRBV20-1 and J usage is TRBJ2-1, with D hard to call. V was clipped by 1 base and J by 6 bases, with 13 bases between them. Germline V gene data show CDR1 as DFQATT and CDR2 as SNEGSKA (reference sequence). The CDR3 totals 14 residues. In DNA, the CDR3 is TGCAGTGCTAGAGGGGGTCCTTCTGGCAATGAGCAGTTCTTC. Its protein product is CSARGGPSGNEQFF.

J is TRBJ2-1 and V is TRBV20-1, with 10 bases fitting TRBD2. The CDR3 loop spans 17 amino acids. Trimming took 0 bases from V and 5 from J; bases not matched to a gene: 10. Germline CDR1 and CDR2: DFQATT and SNEGSKA (reference sequence). The CDR3 DNA follows: TGCAGTGCTAGAGAGGCGATAGCGGGGGGCGTGAACAATGAGCAGTTCTTC. Protein product: CSAREAIAGGVNNEQFF.

At least ten counts were recorded for this clonotype. This chain joins TRBV20-1 and TRBJ2-1; 12 bases align to TRBD2. This CDR3 region has 15 residues. The V gene's germline CDR1 is DFQATT and CDR2 SNEGSKA (reference sequence). J was trimmed by 3 bases and V by 3 bases; bases with no gene match: 3. This CDR3 reads CSARPTSGSYNEQFF. The DNA of the CDR3 is TGCAGTGCTAGGCCGACTAGCGGGAGCTACAATGAGCAGTTCTTC.

V is TRBV10-3 and J is TRBJ1-1, with D possibly being TRBD1 (5 bases). The length of the CDR3 is 14 residues. CDR1 is ENHRY and CDR2 is SYGVKD in the germline V gene. The germline V and J ends were trimmed by 4 bases and 0 bases, with 9 bases remaining between them. CDR3 amino acids: CAISGGHLNTEAFF. DNA for the CDR3: TGTGCCATCAGTGGTGGACATCTGAACACTGAAGCTTTCTTT.

There are many counts of this clonotype. The chain is built from TRBV5-1 and TRBJ2-3, with no clear D. This CDR3 is built from 12 residues. Per germline, CDR1 SGHRS and CDR2 YFSETQ. Trimming pared 4 bases from V and 2 bases from J, leaving 5 bases between. The CDR3 DNA sequence: TGCGCCAGCAGCCCAGCCACAGATACGCAGTATTTT. Amino acids: CASSPATDTQYF.

The rearrangement uses TRBV10-3 and TRBJ1-1, with D unresolved. V shed 0 bases and J shed 4 bases, with 9 bases lying between them. Germline V gene sequence: CDR1 ENHRY, CDR2 SYGVKD. CDR3 size: 14 residues. The DNA of the CDR3 is TGTGCCATCAGTGAGTCGTCGAGAATCACTGAAGCTTTCTTT. Translation: CAISESSRITEAFF.

J is TRBJ2-7 and V is TRBV2, with D perhaps assigned TRBD1 or TRBD2 (6 bases each). Germline V gene data show CDR1 as SNHLY and CDR2 as FYNNEI. V gave up 7 bases and J gave up 3 bases, with 16 bases separating them. CDR3 length equals 14 residues. The CDR3 is CASNDDGGLYEQYF. CDR3 coding DNA: TGTGCCAGCAATGACGACGGGGGCCTCTACGAGCAGTACTTC. Together with reference TRBV2 and TRBJ2-7, the CDR3 gives the full variable domain: EPEVTQTPSHQVTQMGQEVILRCVPISNHLYFYWYRQILGQKVEFLVSFYNNEISEKSEIFDDQFSVERPDGSNFTLKIRSTKLEDSAMYFCASNDDGGLYEQYFGPGTRLTVT.

This clonotype came up a few times. The chain links TRBV3-1 to TRBJ1-2, with a possible D match to TRBD1 (5 bases). Deletions cut 0 bases from V and 2 bases from J, with 13 bases between. CDR3 length: 16 residues. In germline, CDR1 is LGHDT, CDR2 YNNKEL (reference sequence). The CDR3 sequence: CASSQDPRGGNYGYTF. CDR3 bases: TGTGCCAGCAGCCAAGACCCAAGGGGCGGCAACTATGGCTACACCTTC.

V gene TRBV20-1 combines with J gene TRBJ1-2; D is unclear. Trimming removed 6 bases at V and 7 bases at J, with 15 bases between. Germline loops: CDR1 DFQATT, CDR2 SNEGSKA (reference sequence). CDR3 length: 12 residues. This CDR3 is CSAAGVSGGYTF. The CDR3 DNA reads as TGCAGTGCGGCCGGCGTCTCGGGTGGCTACACCTTC.

This clonotype has a handful of counts. This rearrangement joins TRBV24-1 to TRBJ2-7; D is unresolved. CDR3 length: 13 amino acids. Germline CDR1 and CDR2: KGHDR and SFDVKD. Between the trimmed V and J ends, which lost 5 bases and 3 bases, there was a span of 10 bases. CDR3 region: CATSGLDGYEQYV. As DNA, the CDR3 is TGTGCCACCAGTGGGCTAGATGGCTACGAGCAGTACGTC.

The chain couples TRBV3-1 to TRBJ1-3; D not resolved. CDR1 and CDR2 from the germline V gene are LGHDT and YNNKEL (reference sequence). The CDR3 sequence is 15 residues long. V lost 0 bases and J 2 bases, leaving 8 bases between the germline ends. The CDR3 spells CASSQDSGPGNTIYF. The CDR3 DNA follows: TGTGCCAGCAGCCAAGATTCAGGCCCTGGAAACACCATATATTTT.

This clonotype appeared a few times. CDR3 DNA sequence: TGTGCCAGCAGCTTAGAGGCCAGGGAGAGTGAGCAGTACTTC. This codes for CASSLEARESEQYF. The chain carries TRBV11-2 and TRBJ2-7; tentatively, D is TRBD1 or TRBD2 (5 bases each). The V end lost 0 bases, the J end lost 7 bases, and 13 bases lay between the germline ends. The CDR3 runs to 14 residues. Germline lookup yields CDR1 SGHAT and CDR2 FQNNGV.

This clonotype was observed a handful of times. The chain couples TRBV7-7 to TRBJ2-3; 12 bases map to TRBD2. Germline CDR1 reads SSHAT; CDR2 reads FNYEAQ (reference sequence). J was trimmed by 1 base and V by 1 base; bases with no gene match: 3. CDR3 length: 17 residues. The CDR3 reads CASSLGRLAGGTDTQYF. In DNA, the CDR3 is TGTGCCAGCAGCTTAGGGAGACTAGCGGGAGGCACAGATACGCAGTATTTT.

In its sample, this clonotype was seen a few times. V is TRBV29-1 and J is TRBJ2-7, with 7 bases fitting TRBD1. Germline CDR1 is SQVTM and CDR2 is ANQGSEA. J gave up 6 bases and V 1 base, and 6 bases lay outside the gene matches. The CDR3 extends over 13 amino acids. The CDR3 nucleotides are TGCAGCGTTGAAGGACAGGGTTATGGCGAGCAGTACTTC. Its protein is CSVEGQGYGEQYF.

The gene calls are TRBV10-3 and TRBJ2-1, with TRBD2 identical over 9 bases. The V gene's germline CDR1 is ENHRY and CDR2 SYGVKD. The CDR3 has 18 residues. With 4 bases clipped from V and 0 bases from J, the junction kept 10 bases outside the gene matches. The CDR3 is CAISGREDSGSSYNEQFF. CDR3 sequence (DNA): TGTGCCATCAGTGGCCGGGAGGATAGCGGGAGCTCCTACAATGAGCAGTTCTTC.

The table lists this clonotype with many counts. This chain connects TRBV10-3 to TRBJ2-4, with D tentatively TRBD1 or TRBD2 (6 bases each). CDR3 length equals 13 residues. Germline V CDR1 and CDR2: ENHRY, SYGVKD. V lost 8 bases, J lost 3 bases, and 11 bases lay in between. The CDR3 DNA is TGTGCCATCTCGGGGGCGAGCAAAAACATTCAGTACTTC. Amino acids: CAISGASKNIQYF.

The chain joins TRBV9 to TRBJ2-1, with 7 positions matching TRBD1. This CDR3 has 15 amino acids. The V and J ends lost 3 bases and 1 base, in that order; junction bases with no gene match: 4. Germline CDR1 SGDLS, CDR2 YYNGEE. CDR3 sequence: CASSAGQRSYNEQFF. CDR3 in DNA: TGTGCCAGCAGCGCGGGACAGCGATCCTACAATGAGCAGTTCTTC.

Many counts were recorded for this clonotype. CDR3 region: CASSSSASNEKLFF. CDR3 sequence (DNA): TGTGCCAGCAGTTCTTCAGCCTCTAATGAAAAACTGTTTTTT. The chain links TRBV28 to TRBJ1-4; no clear D gene. CDR3 length: 14 residues. Germline V gene data show CDR1 as MDHEN and CDR2 as SYDVKM. V dropped 4 bases and J dropped 3 bases, with 9 bases sitting between them.

This clonotype has at least ten counts. The rearrangement links TRBV4-1 to TRBJ2-5; 10 bases map to TRBD2. Trimming cost V 2 bases and J 2 bases; bases outside gene matches: 5. Germline lookup yields CDR1 MGHRA and CDR2 YSYEKL. CDR3 size: 16 residues. CDR3 sequence: CASSQIVTSGQETQYF. CDR3 DNA sequence: TGCGCCAGCAGCCAAATAGTGACTAGCGGGCAAGAGACCCAGTACTTC.

The chain joins TRBV2 to TRBJ1-6; no clear D. Per the germline V gene, CDR1 is SNHLY and CDR2 is FYNNEI. This CDR3 region has 14 residues. V lost 6 bases and J 13 bases, leaving 19 bases between the germline ends. CDR3 loop: CASSLERSGSPLHF. In DNA, the CDR3 is TGTGCCAGCAGCCTTGAACGGAGCGGATCCCCCCTCCACTTT.

This clonotype occurred a few times. The rearrangement links TRBV27 to TRBJ1-5; 10 positions match TRBD1. This CDR3 has 14 residues. Germline lookup yields CDR1 MNHEY and CDR2 SMNVEV (reference sequence). Germline trimming cut 7 bases from V and 6 bases from J; bases unmatched to any gene: 6. The CDR3 here is CASTFRTGGQPQHF. CDR3 DNA sequence: TGTGCCAGCACGTTCCGGACAGGGGGTCAGCCCCAGCATTTT.

This clonotype was recorded a few times. The chain couples TRBV28 to TRBJ1-5; 7 bases agree with TRBD1. The CDR3 covers 15 residues. CDR1 and CDR2 (germline): MDHEN, SYDVKM. The V gene end was trimmed by 6 bases and the J gene end by 7 bases; junction bases not matched to a gene: 12. The CDR3 protein is CASRGIDRASQPQHF. CDR3 in DNA: TGTGCCAGCAGGGGAATAGACAGGGCTTCCCAGCCCCAGCATTTT.

This clonotype has ten or more counts. The rearrangement uses TRBV5-1 and TRBJ2-3, with D possibly matching TRBD2 (6 bases). Germline V gives CDR1 SGHRS, CDR2 YFSETQ. The CDR3 covers 15 residues. V was cut by 4 bases and J by 8 bases, with 20 bases left in between. Here the CDR3 DNA reads TGCGCCAGCAGCCCACGGACTATCAACACGGGTACGCAGTATTTT. Protein sequence: CASSPRTINTGTQYF.